This T cell receptor (beta chain) originates from a study of cytomegalovirus exposure and HLA in healthy donors. Broader study findings: In most subjects, TCR beta sequences reportedly gave accurate predictions of HLA-A and HLA-B alleles. Evidence from a later analysis indicated that most CMV-associated TCR beta chains looked HLA-restricted.

Participants comprised healthy donors of bone marrow. This CDR3 contains 13 residues. Losses at the gene ends were 3 bases for V and 5 bases for J; bases not matched to a gene: 4. Germline lookup yields CDR1 SGHVS and CDR2 FQNEAQ. With regard to this clone: Its antigen is unidentified.

The PCR employed 60 Vbeta primers together with 13 Jbeta primers. The protocol was immunoSEQ multiplex PCR, while the TCRdb copy is restricted to in-frame clones and leaves out a portion. This sample carries 65,000 to 70,000 clones, approximately 72% of them seen once, and the ten largest clones take about a tenth. Sample: PBMCs. The receptor was derived from a woman aged 25 to 45 in good health and CMV-seronegative. The chain has TRBV7-8 and TRBJ2-7; 7 bases match TRBD1. CDR3 sequence reads: CASSFLGQDEQYF. CDR3 coding DNA: TGTGCCAGCAGCTTTTTAGGACAGGACGAGCAGTACTTC.